This is a list of T cell receptor beta chains from one sample in a study of T cell repertoires in cytomegalovirus infection. MiXCR, run by TCRdb on the reads, gives a single entry per CDR3 protein. The sample lists under 200,000 distinct CDR3 sequences, about 30% occurring once. The sequenced sample was PBMCs. The receptors were sampled from a human donor in good health (CMV status not recorded). Some clones in this sample may be carry-over from other donors' samples. Each CDR3 is given without its conserved first and last residue.

V	CDR3
TRBV7-6	ASSSRNRGQSRVQETQY
TRBV7-2	ASSSRTGKAEAF
TRBV7-3	ASSLGSDRASYNVQF
TRBV11-3	ASSLGLRGRGEQY
TRBV7-9	ATRESYGYT
TRBV27	ASSFQGGTDLPYEQY
TRBV25-1	ASSGAGYDIQY
TRBV7-3	ASSLDHTDTQY
TRBV15	ATSRDRDNGNTEAF
TRBV24-1	ATSDPRTSTDTQY
TRBV7-6	ASSLITKVYNEQF
TRBV29-1	SVPGGGGYGYT
TRBV2	ASSSQGAMNTEAF
TRBV6-1	ASGTSGDNEQF
TRBV19	ASSISFDYGYT
TRBV20-1	SVGRQGRYEQY
TRBV4-3	ASSQETGGGYNEQF
TRBV7-2	ASSPERGATYEQY
TRBV15	ATSGGVARETQY
TRBV7-6	ASSLEGGSNTGELF
TRBV5-6	ASSTPGQGQETQY
TRBV6-5	ASSVTGPNTEAF
TRBV19	ASSPPPGNTQY
TRBV7-3	ASSSGDSYEQY
TRBV14	ASSQGPRDRVSWNTEAF
TRBV7-2	ASSSRKGNTEAF
TRBV6-2/TRBV6-3	ASSPPGSRNQPQH
TRBV27	ASSTLMRGDGYT
TRBV27	ASSFWNQPQH
TRBV10-3	AISPLKGARTEAF
TRBV20-1	SARDIQGGIYEQY
TRBV12-3/TRBV12-4	ASSFPDGDSPLH
TRBV20-1	SARAGLSYNSPLH
TRBV5-5	ASSLSAAAGGTEAF
TRBV2	ASRAPGDTQY